This is a list of T cell receptor beta chains from one sample in a study of blood T cell repertoires in COVID-19. Profiling relied on immunoSEQ multiplex PCR, and the TCRdb table lists in-frame clones only, not all of them. The sample has about 71,000 clones, approximately 85% seen once. Sequences were obtained from peripheral blood. The receptors come from a man at least 80 years old with acute or convalescent COVID-19. Both conserved end residues are part of each CDR3. Size is omitted from some rows. Given values are once, few, many or a class for expanded clones.

>TRBV30|-|TRBJ1-2
CALFSGEEGYTF
>TRBV4-1|-|TRBJ2-5
CASSQEDRGRSETQYF
>TRBV24-1|-|TRBJ2-1
CATGQGGNEQFF
>TRBV29-1|-|TRBJ2-5
CSVASGTGQETQYF
>TRBV28|-|TRBJ2-7
CASSLLALPYEQYF
>TRBV7-2|-|TRBJ2-1
CASSHATGDSYNEQFF
>TRBV25-1|-|TRBJ1-2
CAGRLTGGDYGYTF
>TRBV6-1|-|TRBJ1-3
CASSERQGIGNTIYF
>TRBV3-1/TRBV3-2|-|TRBJ2-5
CASSRTGGQETQYF
>TRBV29-1|-|TRBJ2-1
CSSEGGNDEQFF
>TRBV10-2|-|TRBJ2-3
CASTADSSTDTQYF
>TRBV7-3|-|TRBJ2-3
CASSLNGGAQDTQYF
>TRBV18|-|TRBJ2-2
CASSPSPYANTGELFF
>TRBV7-3|-|TRBJ2-1
CASSFGGQASSYNEQFF
>TRBV2|-|TRBJ2-3
CAFLAGEGDTQYF
>TRBV27|-|TRBJ1-2
CASSSPGTGNYGYTF
>TRBV14|-|TRBJ1-4
CASSQDSRGRPNEKLFF
>TRBV6-5|-|TRBJ1-1
CASSLSGRGAFF
>TRBV6-5|-|TRBJ1-6
CASSGGAGSPLHF
>TRBV12-5|-|TRBJ1-1
CASGLVRAGKNTEAFF
>TRBV7-8|-|TRBJ1-1
CASSPRHGEGTEAFF
>TRBV6-5|few|TRBJ2-7
CASTAGPYEQYF
>TRBV7-2|-|TRBJ1-2
CASSSRSYYGYTF
>TRBV9|-|TRBJ2-7
CASSVAGTGGIYEQYF
>TRBV5-1|-|TRBJ2-7
CASSPGFRGNEQYF
>TRBV6-5|-|TRBJ1-2
CASSFQGNEYGYTF
>TRBV16|-|TRBJ1-5
CASSQSPTNPNQPQHF
>TRBV5-1|-|TRBJ2-1
CASSFYNSGGINNEQFF
>TRBV7-2|-|TRBJ2-7
CASSPGWGTGRSYEQYF
>TRBV10-3|-|TRBJ1-5
CAISEEQGFWQPQHF
>TRBV7-8|-|TRBJ2-5
CASSPRGASGGQETQYF
>TRBV6-5|-|TRBJ2-7
CASSYRGRFYEQYF
>TRBV7-9|few|TRBJ1-2
CASSLSGQPDNYGYTF
>TRBV7-2|-|TRBJ2-5
CASSRPGTSGTHRETQYF
>TRBV9|-|TRBJ2-7
CASSAGTSGSGAEQYF
>TRBV7-9|-|TRBJ2-3
CASSLEIGRASDTQYF
>TRBV7-2|once|TRBJ2-7
CASSHPGQGYEQYF
>TRBV20-1|once|TRBJ2-1
CSARRVDEQFF
>TRBV28|-|TRBJ1-4
CASSRSVRGSNEKLFF
>TRBV7-9|-|TRBJ1-4
CASSPPGQGAANEKLFF